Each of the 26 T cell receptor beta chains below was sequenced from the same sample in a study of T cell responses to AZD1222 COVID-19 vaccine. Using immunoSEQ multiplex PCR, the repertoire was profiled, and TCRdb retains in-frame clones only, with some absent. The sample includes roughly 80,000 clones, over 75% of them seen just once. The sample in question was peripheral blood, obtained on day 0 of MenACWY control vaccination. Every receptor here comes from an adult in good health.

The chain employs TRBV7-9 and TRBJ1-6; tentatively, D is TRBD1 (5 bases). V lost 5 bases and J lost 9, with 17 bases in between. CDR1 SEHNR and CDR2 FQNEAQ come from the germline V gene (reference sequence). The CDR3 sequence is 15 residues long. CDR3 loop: CASSVSGESSSPLHF. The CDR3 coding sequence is TGTGCCAGCAGCGTGTCGGGGGAATCTAGTTCACCCCTCCACTTT.

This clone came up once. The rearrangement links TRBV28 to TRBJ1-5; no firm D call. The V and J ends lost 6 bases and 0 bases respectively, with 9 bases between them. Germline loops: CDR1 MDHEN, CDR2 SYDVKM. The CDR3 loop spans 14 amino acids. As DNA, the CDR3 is TGTGCCAGCAGACCTGCCTATAGCAATCAGCCCCAGCATTTT. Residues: CASRPAYSNQPQHF. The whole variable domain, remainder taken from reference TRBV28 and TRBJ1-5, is DVKVTQSSRYLVKRTGEKVFLECVQDMDHENMFWYRQDPGLGLRLIYFSYDVKMKEKGDIPEGYSVSREKKERFSLILESASTNQTSMYLCASRPAYSNQPQHFGDGTRLSIL.

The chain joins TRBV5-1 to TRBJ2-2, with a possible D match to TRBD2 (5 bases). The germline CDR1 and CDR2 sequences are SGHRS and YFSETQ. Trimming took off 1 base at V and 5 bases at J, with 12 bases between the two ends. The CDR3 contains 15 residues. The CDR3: CASSLIPRETGELFF. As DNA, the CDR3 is TGCGCCAGCAGCTTGATACCGAGGGAGACCGGGGAGCTGTTTTTT. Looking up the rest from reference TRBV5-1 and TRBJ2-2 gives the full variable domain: KAGVTQTPRYLIKTRGQQVTLSCSPISGHRSVSWYQQTPGQGLQFLFEYFSETQRNKGNFPGRFSGRQFSNSRSEMNVSTLELGDSALYLCASSLIPRETGELFFGEGSRLTVL.

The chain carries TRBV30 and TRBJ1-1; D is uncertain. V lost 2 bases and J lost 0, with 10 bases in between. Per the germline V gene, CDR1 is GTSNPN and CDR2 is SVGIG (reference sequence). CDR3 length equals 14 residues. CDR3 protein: CAWSPTVLNTEAFF. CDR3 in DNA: TGTGCCTGGAGTCCCACGGTTCTGAACACTGAAGCTTTCTTT. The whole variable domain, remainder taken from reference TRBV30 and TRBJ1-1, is SQTIHQWPATLVQPVGSPLSLECTVEGTSNPNLYWYRQAAGRGLQLLFYSVGIGQISSEVPQNLSASRPQDRQFILSSKKLLLSDSGFYLCAWSPTVLNTEAFFGQGTRLTVV.

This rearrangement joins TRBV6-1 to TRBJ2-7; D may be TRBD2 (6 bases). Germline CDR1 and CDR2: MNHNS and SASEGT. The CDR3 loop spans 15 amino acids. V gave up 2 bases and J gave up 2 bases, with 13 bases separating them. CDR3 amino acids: CASSEPGLLTYEQYF. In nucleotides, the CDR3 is TGTGCCAGCAGTGAACCGGGACTGCTGACCTACGAGCAGTACTTC.

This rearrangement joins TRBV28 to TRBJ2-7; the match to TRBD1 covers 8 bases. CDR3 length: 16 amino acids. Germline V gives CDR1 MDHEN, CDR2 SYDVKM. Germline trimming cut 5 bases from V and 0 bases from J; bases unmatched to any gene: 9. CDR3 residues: CASSTDYRGNSYEQYF. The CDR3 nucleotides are TGTGCCAGCAGTACGGATTACAGGGGGAACTCCTACGAGCAGTACTTC.

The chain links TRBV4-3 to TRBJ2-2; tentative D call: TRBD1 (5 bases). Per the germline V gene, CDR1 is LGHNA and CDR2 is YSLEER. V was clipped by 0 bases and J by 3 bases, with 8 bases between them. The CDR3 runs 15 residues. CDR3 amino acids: CASSQEGRDTGELFF. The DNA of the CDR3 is TGCGCCAGCAGCCAAGAGGGCAGGGACACCGGGGAGCTGTTTTTT.

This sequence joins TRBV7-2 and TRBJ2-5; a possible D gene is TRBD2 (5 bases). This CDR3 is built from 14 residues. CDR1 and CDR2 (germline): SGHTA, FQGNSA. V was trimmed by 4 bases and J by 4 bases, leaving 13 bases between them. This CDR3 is CASSYPGRRETQYF. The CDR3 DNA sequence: TGTGCCAGCAGCTACCCGGGAAGAAGAGAGACCCAGTACTTC.

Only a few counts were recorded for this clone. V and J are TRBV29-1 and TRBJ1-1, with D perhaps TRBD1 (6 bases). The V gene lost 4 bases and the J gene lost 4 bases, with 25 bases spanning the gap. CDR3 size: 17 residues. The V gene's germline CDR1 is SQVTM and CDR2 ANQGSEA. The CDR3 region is CSVVISGTLQSGTEAFF. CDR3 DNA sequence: TGCAGCGTTGTTATCTCCGGGACACTCCAGTCGGGCACTGAAGCTTTCTTT.

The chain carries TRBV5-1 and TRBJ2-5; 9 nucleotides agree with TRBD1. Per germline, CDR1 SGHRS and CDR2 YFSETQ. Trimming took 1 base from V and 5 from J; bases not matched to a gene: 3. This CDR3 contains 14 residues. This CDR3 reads CASSLTGGAETQYF. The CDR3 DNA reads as TGCGCCAGCAGCTTGACAGGGGGCGCGGAGACCCAGTACTTC.

Here the CDR3 reads CSVRDSNQPQHF. The CDR3 DNA sequence: TGCAGCGTAAGGGACAGTAATCAGCCCCAGCATTTT. The J gene is TRBJ1-5, the V gene TRBV29-1; 7 bases line up with TRBD1. With 6 bases clipped from V and 4 bases from J, the junction kept 3 bases outside the gene matches. The CDR3 runs 12 residues. CDR1 SQVTM and CDR2 ANQGSEA come from the germline V gene.

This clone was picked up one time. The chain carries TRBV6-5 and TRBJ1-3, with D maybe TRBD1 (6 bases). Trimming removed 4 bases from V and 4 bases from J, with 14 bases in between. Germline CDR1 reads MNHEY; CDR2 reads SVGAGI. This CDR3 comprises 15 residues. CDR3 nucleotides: TGTGCCAGCAGTTCTTTACAGGGTCCCGGAAACACCATATATTTT. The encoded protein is CASSSLQGPGNTIYF.

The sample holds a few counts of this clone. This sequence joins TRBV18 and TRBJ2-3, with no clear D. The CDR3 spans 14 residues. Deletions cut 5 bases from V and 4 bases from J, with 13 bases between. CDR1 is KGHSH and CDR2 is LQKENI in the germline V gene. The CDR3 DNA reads TGTGCCAGCTCATCGACCCAATTCCCAGATACGCAGTATTTT. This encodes CASSSTQFPDTQYF.

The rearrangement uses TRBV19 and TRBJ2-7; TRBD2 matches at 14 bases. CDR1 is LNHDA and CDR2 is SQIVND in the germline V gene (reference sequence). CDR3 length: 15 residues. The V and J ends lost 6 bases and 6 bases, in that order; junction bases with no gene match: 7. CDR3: CASSLGTSGSLEQYF. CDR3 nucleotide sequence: TGTGCCAGTAGCCTTGGGACTAGCGGGAGTCTCGAGCAGTACTTC.

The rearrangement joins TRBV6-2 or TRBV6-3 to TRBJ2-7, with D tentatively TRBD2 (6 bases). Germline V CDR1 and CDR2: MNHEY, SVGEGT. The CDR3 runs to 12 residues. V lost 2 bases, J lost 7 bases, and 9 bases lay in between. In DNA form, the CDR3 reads TGTGCCAGCAGTTACGTGGAGGGTGAGCAGTACTTC. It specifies CASSYVEGEQYF.

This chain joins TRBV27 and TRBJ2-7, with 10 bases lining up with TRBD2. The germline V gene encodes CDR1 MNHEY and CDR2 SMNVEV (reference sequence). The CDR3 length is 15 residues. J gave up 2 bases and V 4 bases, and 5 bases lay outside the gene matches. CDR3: CASSSPGLAAYEQYF. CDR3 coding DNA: TGTGCCAGCAGTTCCCCCGGACTAGCGGCCTACGAGCAGTACTTC.

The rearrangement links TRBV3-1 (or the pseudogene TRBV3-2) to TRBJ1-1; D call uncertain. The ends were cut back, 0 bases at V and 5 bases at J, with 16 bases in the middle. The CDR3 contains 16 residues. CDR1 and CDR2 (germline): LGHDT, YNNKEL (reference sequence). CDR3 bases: TGTGCCAGCAGCCAAGAAGGAAAGGGTAGAGATACTGAAGCTTTCTTT. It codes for CASSQEGKGRDTEAFF.

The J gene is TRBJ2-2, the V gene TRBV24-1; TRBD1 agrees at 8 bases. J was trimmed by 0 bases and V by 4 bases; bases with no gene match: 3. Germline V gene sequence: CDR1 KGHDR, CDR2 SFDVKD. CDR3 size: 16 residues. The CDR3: CATSEQGAPNTGELFF. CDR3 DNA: TGTGCCACCAGTGAGCAGGGGGCGCCGAACACCGGGGAGCTGTTTTTT.

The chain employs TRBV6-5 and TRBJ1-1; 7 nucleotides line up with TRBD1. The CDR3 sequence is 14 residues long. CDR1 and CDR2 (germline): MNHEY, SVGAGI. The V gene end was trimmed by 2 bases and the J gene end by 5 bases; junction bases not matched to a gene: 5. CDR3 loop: CASSYARGQTEAFF. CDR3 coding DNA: TGTGCCAGCAGTTACGCACGGGGACAGACTGAAGCTTTCTTT.

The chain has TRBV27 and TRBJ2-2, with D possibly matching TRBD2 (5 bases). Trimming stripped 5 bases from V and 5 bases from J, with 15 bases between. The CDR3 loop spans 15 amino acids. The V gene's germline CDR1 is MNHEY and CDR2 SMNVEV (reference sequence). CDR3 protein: CASSHRSEGTGELFF. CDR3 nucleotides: TGTGCCAGCAGTCACCGGTCAGAGGGTACCGGGGAGCTGTTTTTT.

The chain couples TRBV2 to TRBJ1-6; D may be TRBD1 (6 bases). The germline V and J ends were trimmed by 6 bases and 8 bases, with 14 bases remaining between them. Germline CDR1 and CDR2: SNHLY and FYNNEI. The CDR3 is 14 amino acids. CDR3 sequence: CASRKGEGDSPLHF. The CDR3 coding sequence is TGTGCCAGCAGAAAGGGGGAGGGAGATTCACCCCTCCACTTT.

CDR3 loop: CSVGRATGGYTF. The CDR3 DNA reads as TGCAGCGTTGGCAGGGCGACAGGGGGCTACACCTTC. The J gene is TRBJ1-2, the V gene TRBV29-1; 7 bases fit TRBD1. J gave up 8 bases and V 4 bases, and 7 bases lay outside the gene matches. In germline, CDR1 is SQVTM, CDR2 ANQGSEA. This CDR3 region has 12 residues.

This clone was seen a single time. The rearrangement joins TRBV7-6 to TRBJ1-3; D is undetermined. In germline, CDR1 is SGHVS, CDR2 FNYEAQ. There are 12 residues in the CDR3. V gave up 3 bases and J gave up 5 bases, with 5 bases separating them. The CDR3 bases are TGTGCCAGCAGCTTTACCCGAAACACCATATATTTT. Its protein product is CASSFTRNTIYF.

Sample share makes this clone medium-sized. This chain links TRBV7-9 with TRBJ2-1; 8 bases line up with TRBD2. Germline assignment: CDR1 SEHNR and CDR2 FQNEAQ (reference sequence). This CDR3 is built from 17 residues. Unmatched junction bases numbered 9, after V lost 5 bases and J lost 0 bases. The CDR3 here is CASSPKLSGSSYNEQFF. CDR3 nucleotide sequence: TGTGCCAGCAGCCCAAAACTAAGCGGGAGCTCCTACAATGAGCAGTTCTTC.

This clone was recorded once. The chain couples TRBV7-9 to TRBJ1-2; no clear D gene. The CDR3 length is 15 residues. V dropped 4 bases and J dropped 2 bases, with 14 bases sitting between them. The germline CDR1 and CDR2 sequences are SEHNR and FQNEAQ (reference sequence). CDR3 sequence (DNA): TGTGCCAGCAGCTCGTCCCCAGAGAGCAACTATGGCTACACCTTC. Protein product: CASSSSPESNYGYTF.

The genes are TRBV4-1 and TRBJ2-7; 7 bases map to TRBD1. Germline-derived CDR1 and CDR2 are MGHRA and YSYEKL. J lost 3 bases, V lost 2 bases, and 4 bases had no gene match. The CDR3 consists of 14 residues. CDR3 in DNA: TGCGCCAGCAGCCAACCAGGGACAGTCTACGAGCAGTACTTC. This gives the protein CASSQPGTVYEQYF.